This passage covers 3 T cell receptor beta chains from one sample sequenced in a study of monozygotic twins with inflammatory bowel disease. TCRdb re-called the 5' RACE reads, yielding one record per CDR3 amino acid sequence without DNA. The table counts some 170,000 distinct CDR3 sequences; 2.4% lies in the top ten. The source material was blood. The source is a human donor with ulcerative colitis or Crohn's disease, or a healthy co-twin of an affected twin (not recorded which).

This chain connects TRBV5-1 to TRBJ1-6; TCRdb's D call, TRBD1, is unchecked because there is no DNA. This CDR3 is 14 amino acids long. In germline, CDR1 is SGHRS, CDR2 YFSETQ. The CDR3 reads CASSLEQGESPLHF. The entire variable domain, with the rest obtained from reference TRBV5-1 and TRBJ1-6, is as follows: KAGVTQTPRYLIKTRGQQVTLSCSPISGHRSVSWYQQTPGQGLQFLFEYFSETQRNKGNFPGRFSGRQFSNSRSEMNVSTLELGDSALYLCASSLEQGESPLHFGNGTRLTVT.

The chain has TRBV28 and TRBJ1-4; without DNA, the TCRdb call of TRBD1 cannot be checked. The CDR3 length is 15 residues. Germline-derived CDR1 and CDR2 are MDHEN and SYDVKM. The CDR3 loop is CASSFDQGGGEKLFF.

This chain connects TRBV5-4 to TRBJ1-3. Germline V gene sequence: CDR1 SGHNT, CDR2 YYREEE (reference sequence). CDR3 length equals 15 residues. The CDR3 loop is CASSSPTGTGNTIYF. Combining the CDR3 with reference TRBV5-4 and TRBJ1-3 gives the whole variable domain ETGVTQSPTHLIKTRGQQVTLRCSSQSGHNTVSWYQQALGQGPQFIFQYYREEENGRGNFPPRFSGLQFPNYSSELNVNALELDDSALYLCASSSPTGTGNTIYFGEGSWLTVV.